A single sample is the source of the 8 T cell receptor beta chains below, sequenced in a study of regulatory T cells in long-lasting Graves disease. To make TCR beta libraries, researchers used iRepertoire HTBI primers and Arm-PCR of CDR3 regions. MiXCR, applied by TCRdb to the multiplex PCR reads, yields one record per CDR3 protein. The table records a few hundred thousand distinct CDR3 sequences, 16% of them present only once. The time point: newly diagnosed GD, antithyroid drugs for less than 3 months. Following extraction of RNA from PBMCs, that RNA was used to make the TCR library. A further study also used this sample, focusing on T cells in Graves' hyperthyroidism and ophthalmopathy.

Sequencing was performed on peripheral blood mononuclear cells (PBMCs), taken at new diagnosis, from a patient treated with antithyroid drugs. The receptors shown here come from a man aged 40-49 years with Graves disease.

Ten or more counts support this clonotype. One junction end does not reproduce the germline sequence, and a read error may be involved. The CDR3 nucleotides read TGTGCCAGCAGCTCAGACCTTAGATGGGGCAGTGAAGCTTTCTTT. Translated: CASSSDLRWGSEAFF. The chain carries TRBV5-1 and TRBJ1-1, with a tentative D call TRBD1 (5 bases). This CDR3 region has 15 residues. Germline loops: CDR1 SGHRS, CDR2 YFSETQ.

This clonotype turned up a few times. The CDR3 loop reads CASGKGDAGTDTQYF. The CDR3 nucleotides read TGTGCCAGCGGAAAGGGGGACGCTGGCACAGATACGCAGTATTTT. The chain employs TRBV11-3 and TRBJ2-3; weak D call: TRBD1 (6 bases). The CDR3 runs to 15 residues. V lost 8 bases, J lost 1 base, and 16 bases lay in between. CDR1 is SGHNT, CDR2 YENEEA, per germline.

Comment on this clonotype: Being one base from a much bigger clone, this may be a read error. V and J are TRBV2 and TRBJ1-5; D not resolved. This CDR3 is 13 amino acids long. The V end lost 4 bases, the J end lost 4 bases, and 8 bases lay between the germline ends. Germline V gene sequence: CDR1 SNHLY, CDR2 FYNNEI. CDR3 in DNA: TGTGCCAGCAGTGGCGGGGATAATCAGCCCCAGCATTTT. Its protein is CASSGGDNQPQHF.

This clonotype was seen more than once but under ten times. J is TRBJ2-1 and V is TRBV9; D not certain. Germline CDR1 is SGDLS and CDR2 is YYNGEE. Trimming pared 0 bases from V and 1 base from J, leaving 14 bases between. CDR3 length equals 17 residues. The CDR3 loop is CASSVEPALRSYNEQFF. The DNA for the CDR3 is TGTGCCAGCAGCGTAGAGCCCGCTCTGAGGTCCTACAATGAGCAGTTCTTC.

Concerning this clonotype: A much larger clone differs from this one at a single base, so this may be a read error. CDR3 nucleotide sequence: TGTGCCAGCAGTGAGTCGGACAGACCTACGGGGGAGCAGTACTTC. Protein: CASSESDRPTGEQYF. V gene TRBV6-1 combines with J gene TRBJ2-7; tentatively, D is TRBD1 (6 bases). This CDR3 contains 15 residues. Germline lookup yields CDR1 MNHNS and CDR2 SASEGT. Trimming shortened V by 3 bases and J by 7 bases, and 19 bases separated the two germline ends.

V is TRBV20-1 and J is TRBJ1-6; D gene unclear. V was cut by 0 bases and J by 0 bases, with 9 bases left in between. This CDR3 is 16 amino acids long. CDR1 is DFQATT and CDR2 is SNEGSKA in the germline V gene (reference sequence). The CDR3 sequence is CSARDGRSSYNSPLHF. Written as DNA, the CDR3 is TGCAGTGCTAGAGATGGCAGAAGCTCCTATAATTCACCCCTCCACTTT.

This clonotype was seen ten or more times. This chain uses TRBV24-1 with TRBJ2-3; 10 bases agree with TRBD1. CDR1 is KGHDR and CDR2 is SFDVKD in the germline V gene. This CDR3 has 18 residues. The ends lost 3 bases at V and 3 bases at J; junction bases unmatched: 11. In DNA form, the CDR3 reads TGTGCCACCAGTGATCCGACGGGGGACAGGGGAAGGACAGATACGCAGTATTTT. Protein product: CATSDPTGDRGRTDTQYF.

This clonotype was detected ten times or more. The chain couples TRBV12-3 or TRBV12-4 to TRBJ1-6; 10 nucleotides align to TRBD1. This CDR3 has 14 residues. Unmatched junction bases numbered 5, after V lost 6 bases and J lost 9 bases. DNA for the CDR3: TGTGCCAGCAGACCAGACAGGGGGCTTTCACCCCTCCACTTT. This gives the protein CASRPDRGLSPLHF.